This T cell receptor (beta chain) came from a study of shared clonotypes between healthy human individuals. Study-wide background: Each donor had three CD4 naive, three CD4 memory, two CD8 naive and one CD8 memory plate.

About this clone itself: Its matching antigen is unknown.

V lost 5 bases to trimming and J lost 11 bases; unmatched junction nucleotides: 7. CDR1 and CDR2 from the germline V gene are MNHEY and SVGAGI. This CDR3 spans 13 amino acids. At a deep level, the assay was run. The repertoire was sequenced with immunoSEQ multiplex PCR; TCRdb's copy has only in-frame clones and lacks some. The table has about 2.3 million clones, just under 95% seen once. General study results and limits: The study drew on few donors, limiting represented genetic and exposure-history diversity.

The J gene is TRBJ2-2, the V gene TRBV6-5; 8 bases map to TRBD1. The receptor was isolated from a man aged 18 to 35 in good health. Some clones in this sample may be carry-over from other donors' samples. The sample was naive CD4+ T cells from PBMCs. This sample's subset: CD45RA+ positively selected. The CDR3 coding sequence is TGTGCCAGCAGTCCCAGACAGGGGTTTGAGCTGTTTTTT. Translated, it gives CASSPRQGFELFF.